This T cell receptor beta chain was obtained from a study of T cell clonotyping in hematopoietic cell transplantation. Sequenced by immunoSEQ multiplex PCR; TCRdb stores in-frame clones only, minus some. The repertoire has about 3,900 clones, about 94% of them found once; the top ten carry 5% to 6.5%. Per germline, CDR1 SGHRS and CDR2 YFSETQ. The CDR3 runs 15 residues. V shed 0 bases and J shed 0 bases, with 10 bases lying between them. The chain carries TRBV5-1 and TRBJ2-7; a weak D match, TRBD1 (6 bases). The sequence derives from a male patient aged 70-85 years who had an allogeneic stem cell transplant from an unrelated donor, so T cells may come from the graft donor. Some clones in this sample may be carry-over from other donors' samples. The sample in question was peripheral blood mononuclear cells, obtained 30 days after allogeneic stem cell transplant. CDR3 amino acids: CASSLEGESSYEQYF. The DNA of the CDR3 is TGCGCCAGCAGCTTGGAGGGGGAAAGCTCCTACGAGCAGTACTTC.